These 28 T cell receptor beta chains share one sample of origin, sequenced in a study of T-cell reconstitution after alpha-beta-depleted transplantation in children. The TCRbeta library was prepared with unique molecular identifiers. TCRdb used MiXCR to reprocess the PCR reads, holding one entry per CDR3 protein. The table includes just over 950,000 distinct CDR3 sequences, around 30% detected once. The sample was PBMCs, mostly from graft donor cells, taken 360 days after TCRalphabeta/CD19-depleted stem cell transplant. The receptors stem from a boy under two years old who had a stem cell transplant for SCID, so the T cells may come from the graft donor.

The chain links TRBV20-1 to TRBJ2-5; perhaps TRBD2 as D (6 bases). This CDR3 spans 13 amino acids. Germline assignment: CDR1 DFQATT and CDR2 SNEGSKA (reference sequence). V lost 5 bases to trimming and J lost 3 bases, with 13 bases between them. DNA for the CDR3: TGCAGTGCTTTCTTAGCGGAGGAAGAGACCCAGTACTTC. Translating gives CSAFLAEEETQYF.

This clonotype was picked up a small number of times. The chain has TRBV3-1 and TRBJ2-2; D gene uncertain. The CDR3 contains 15 residues. V was clipped by 0 bases and J by 4 bases, with 9 bases between them. Looked up from germline, CDR1 is LGHDT and CDR2 is YNNKEL (reference sequence). The CDR3: CASSQDLQATGELFF. Here the CDR3 DNA reads TGTGCCAGCAGCCAAGATCTTCAGGCCACCGGGGAGCTGTTTTTT. Full variable domain (outside the CDR3, taken from reference TRBV3-1 and TRBJ2-2): DTAVSQTPKYLVTQMGNDKSIKCEQNLGHDTMYWYKQDSKKFLKIMFSYNNKELIINETVPNRFSPKSPDKAHLNLHINSLELGDSAVYFCASSQDLQATGELFFGEGSRLTVL.

This clonotype was counted only a few times. V is TRBV20-1 and J is TRBJ1-1; 8 bases line up with TRBD1. The CDR3 totals 14 residues. J was trimmed by 4 bases and V by 3 bases; bases with no gene match: 7. Looked up from germline, CDR1 is DFQATT and CDR2 is SNEGSKA (reference sequence). The DNA of the CDR3 is TGCAGTGCTAGCCCGGGACAGGTACGCACTGAAGCTTTCTTT. It is translated as CSASPGQVRTEAFF.

The chain couples TRBV6-5 to TRBJ2-5, with 10 bases aligning to TRBD2. V lost 3 bases, J lost 5 bases, and 6 bases stayed unmatched. Germline V gene lookup returns CDR1 MNHEY and CDR2 SVGAGI. The CDR3 sequence is 15 residues long. The CDR3, as DNA: TGTGCCAGCAGTTATACGGGACTAGCGACCGAGACCCAGTACTTC. Amino acids: CASSYTGLATETQYF.

This clonotype turned up a few times. The rearrangement links TRBV5-1 to TRBJ2-2, with no clear D. Germline V gene sequence: CDR1 SGHRS, CDR2 YFSETQ. CDR3 length: 17 residues. V dropped 0 bases and J dropped 2 bases, with 14 bases sitting between them. CDR3: CASSLGETTLNTGELFF. The CDR3, as DNA: TGCGCCAGCAGCTTGGGTGAAACCACCCTCAACACCGGGGAGCTGTTTTTT.

The chain links TRBV5-1 to TRBJ2-7; 8 positions agree with TRBD1. The junction had 15 bases not matched to a gene; V was cut back by 5 bases and J by 2 bases. CDR1 is SGHRS, CDR2 YFSETQ, per germline. CDR3 length equals 17 residues. The DNA for the CDR3 is TGCGCCAGCAGTCGGAGCCGAGGACAGGGCCATCCCTACGAGCAGTACTTC. Protein: CASSRSRGQGHPYEQYF.

The chain recombines TRBV7-9 with TRBJ2-1, with D perhaps matching TRBD2 (6 bases). V was cut by 2 bases and J by 10 bases, with 15 bases left in between. CDR3 length: 14 amino acids. The germline V gene has CDR1 SEHNR and CDR2 FQNEAQ (reference sequence). CDR3 sequence reads: CASSLRGLAGEQFF. The CDR3 DNA follows: TGTGCCAGCAGCTTAAGGGGACTGGCGGGGGAGCAGTTCTTC.

The rearrangement joins TRBV7-2 to TRBJ2-1; maybe TRBD2 (6 bases). V was pared by 5 bases and J by 13 bases, with 15 bases between. CDR3 size: 12 residues. Germline V CDR1 and CDR2: SGHTA, FQGNSA. The CDR3 loop is CASSQPGGEQFF. CDR3 in DNA: TGTGCCAGCAGCCAGCCAGGCGGGGAACAGTTCTTC.

The chain is built from TRBV11-2 and TRBJ1-5; D remains ambiguous. The CDR3 is 15 amino acids. Germline V gene sequence: CDR1 SGHAT, CDR2 FQNNGV. The V gene lost 2 bases and the J gene lost 0 bases, with 8 bases spanning the gap. CDR3 coding DNA: TGTGCCAGCAGCTTAAGCCACTATAGCAATCAGCCCCAGCATTTT. Amino acid sequence: CASSLSHYSNQPQHF.

V and J are TRBV7-9 and TRBJ2-4; 8 bases line up with TRBD1. Per the germline V gene, CDR1 is SEHNR and CDR2 is FQNEAQ (reference sequence). V trimming: 6 bases; J trimming: 10 bases; junction bases outside the gene matches: 11. There are 14 residues in the CDR3. The CDR3 loop is CASRPEPTGAIQYF. CDR3 DNA: TGTGCCAGCAGACCGGAACCGACAGGGGCGATTCAGTACTTC. The complete variable domain, with remaining parts taken from reference TRBV7-9 and TRBJ2-4, reads DTGVSQNPRHKITKRGQNVTFRCDPISEHNRLYWYRQTLGQGPEFLTYFQNEAQLEKSRLLSDRFSAERPKGSFSTLEIQRTEQGDSAMYLCASRPEPTGAIQYFGAGTRLSVL.

This clonotype turned up a few times. The rearrangement joins TRBV12-3 or TRBV12-4 to TRBJ2-2; D might be TRBD1 (5 bases). This CDR3 comprises 15 residues. The ends were cut back, 5 bases at V and 4 bases at J, with 14 bases in the middle. The CDR3 region has the DNA TGTGCCAGCAGTCCTCGTCAGGGTGGCACCGGGGAGCTGTTTTTT. It encodes CASSPRQGGTGELFF.

This clonotype was recorded a few times. The gene calls are TRBV25-1 and TRBJ2-1; D tentatively fits TRBD1 or TRBD2 (5 bases each). There are 17 residues in the CDR3. Germline V lookup: CDR1 MGHDK, CDR2 SYGVNS. The germline V and J ends were trimmed by 5 bases and 0 bases, with 17 bases remaining between them. DNA for the CDR3: TGTGCCAGCAGTCACCCCCCCGGGGCCAGCTCCTACAATGAGCAGTTCTTC. It yields the protein CASSHPPGASSYNEQFF.

The rearrangement uses TRBV7-3 and TRBJ2-1; 8 nucleotides align to TRBD1. This CDR3 spans 15 amino acids. Germline V CDR1 and CDR2: SGHTA, FQGTGA. V lost 5 bases and J lost 0; bases outside the gene matches: 3. The CDR3, as DNA: TGTGCCAGCAGCCTACAGGGGGACTCCTACAATGAGCAGTTCTTC. Its translation is CASSLQGDSYNEQFF.

The count of this clonotype is one. The final CDR3 position lacks the conserved phenylalanine or tryptophan, pointing to a likely read error. This chain links TRBV5-1 with TRBJ2-7, with 10 nucleotides matching TRBD1. This CDR3 is built from 14 residues. V dropped 8 bases and J dropped 2; count of bases not matched to a gene: 7. Germline loops: CDR1 SGHRS, CDR2 YFSETQ. CDR3 region: CASRWDRGTYEQYY. CDR3 sequence (DNA): TGCGCCAGTCGATGGGACAGGGGAACCTACGAGCAGTACTAC.

This clonotype appeared a few times. The rearrangement joins TRBV7-6 to TRBJ1-1; D perhaps matches TRBD1 (5 bases). Germline V gene lookup returns CDR1 SGHVS and CDR2 FNYEAQ. The CDR3 has 16 amino acids. V lost 2 bases and J 3 bases, leaving 16 bases between the germline ends. The CDR3 sequence: CASSLLARVSHTEAFF. Written as DNA, the CDR3 is TGTGCCAGCAGCTTATTGGCCAGGGTCAGTCACACTGAAGCTTTCTTT.

This chain links TRBV5-1 with TRBJ1-3, with 7 bases that match TRBD1. The J segment lost 1 base and the V segment lost 3 bases, leaving 7 bases of the junction unmatched. The CDR3 length is 16 residues. Germline V gene sequence: CDR1 SGHRS, CDR2 YFSETQ. The CDR3 loop reads CASSYNRGGSGNTIYF. For the CDR3, the DNA is TGCGCCAGCAGCTACAACAGGGGAGGATCTGGAAACACCATATATTTT.

The rearrangement uses TRBV4-2 and TRBJ2-5; 10 nucleotides align to TRBD1. The CDR3 is made up of 16 amino acids. CDR1 LGHNA and CDR2 YNFKEQ come from the germline V gene. V dropped 4 bases and J dropped 1; count of bases not matched to a gene: 6. The CDR3 region has the DNA TGTGCCAGCAGCCCTACTGGACAGGGGGGCCAAGAGACCCAGTACTTC. Amino acids: CASSPTGQGGQETQYF.

This clonotype came up many times. V is TRBV4-3 and J is TRBJ1-2; D uncertain. Trimming pared 0 bases from V and 4 bases from J, leaving 6 bases between. Germline V gene lookup returns CDR1 LGHNA and CDR2 YSLEER. This CDR3 is 13 amino acids long. The CDR3 coding sequence is TGCGCCAGCAGCCAAGAGGGGAGCTATGGCTACACCTTC. It codes for CASSQEGSYGYTF.

V and J are TRBV7-9 and TRBJ2-1; 9 nucleotides align to TRBD1. Germline lookup yields CDR1 SEHNR and CDR2 FQNEAQ (reference sequence). Unmatched junction bases numbered 6, after V lost 3 bases and J lost 6 bases. CDR3 size: 15 residues. This CDR3 reads CASSFWDRALNEQFF. As DNA, the CDR3 is TGTGCCAGCAGCTTCTGGGACAGGGCCCTCAATGAGCAGTTCTTC.

The rearrangement links TRBV11-1 to TRBJ2-1; D not certain. Germline V CDR1 and CDR2: SGHAT, FQDESV (reference sequence). With 5 bases removed from V and 4 bases from J, the gap between germline ends came to 24 bases. The CDR3 is 18 amino acids. CDR3 in amino acids: CASSARPRALLRYNEQFF. The CDR3 DNA reads as TGTGCCAGCAGCGCTAGACCCCGGGCCCTCCTCCGTTACAATGAGCAGTTCTTC.

This clonotype was counted between two and nine times. The gene calls are TRBV15 and TRBJ1-4; a possible D gene is TRBD1 (5 bases). Trimming took 2 bases from V and 10 from J, leaving 20 bases between them. Germline V CDR1 and CDR2: LNHNV, YYDKDF (reference sequence). The CDR3 is made up of 16 amino acids. CDR3 protein: CATSRPTGPFFGKLFF. The CDR3 DNA reads TGTGCCACCAGCAGACCCACGGGGCCTTTTTTTGGAAAACTGTTTTTT.

The V call is TRBV6-5, the J call TRBJ2-3; no definite D call. The CDR3 length is 13 residues. CDR1 is MNHEY, CDR2 SVGAGI, per germline. Trimming shortened V by 7 bases and J by 0 bases, and 8 bases separated the two germline ends. CDR3 sequence (DNA): TGTGCCAGCAAGTTGGCCAGCACAGATACGCAGTATTTT. Protein product: CASKLASTDTQYF.

The chain combines TRBV5-1 with TRBJ2-1; 8 nucleotides line up with TRBD2. J gave up 3 bases and V 6 bases, and 20 bases lay outside the gene matches. The CDR3 totals 19 residues. Germline V gives CDR1 SGHRS, CDR2 YFSETQ. The CDR3 DNA reads TGCGCCAGCACCCACACGGGGGGGGTCGCTAGGCCCCTCTACAATGAGCAGTTCTTC. It translates to CASTHTGGVARPLYNEQFF.

This chain connects TRBV28 to TRBJ1-5, with TRBD1 identical over 9 bases. V gave up 10 bases and J gave up 0 bases; unmatched junction bases: 7. The length of the CDR3 is 15 residues. Germline CDR1 MDHEN, CDR2 SYDVKM. The CDR3 nucleotides are TGTGCCACTGACCGGACAGGGGATAGCAATCAGCCCCAGCATTTT. Translated, it gives CATDRTGDSNQPQHF.

The V and J genes are TRBV12-3 or TRBV12-4 and TRBJ1-3; D is perhaps TRBD1 (5 bases). The CDR3 contains 14 residues. V lost 8 bases and J lost 4, with 15 bases in between. Written as DNA, the CDR3 is TGTGCCAGCCGCCGGGAAGGGACCGGAAACACCATATATTTT. Its translation is CASRREGTGNTIYF.

This clonotype was seen more than once but under ten times. The chain uses TRBV7-3 and TRBJ1-1; unclear D gene. The germline V gene has CDR1 SGHTA and CDR2 FQGTGA. The CDR3 has 13 residues. Between the trimmed V and J ends, which lost 0 bases and 3 bases, there was a span of 5 bases. CDR3 sequence: CASSLTADTEAFF. DNA for the CDR3: TGTGCCAGCAGCTTAACGGCCGACACTGAAGCTTTCTTT.

This clonotype has just a few counts. This chain links TRBV7-8 with TRBJ1-1; D uncertain. V lost 7 bases and J 0 bases, leaving 12 bases between the germline ends. Per the germline V gene, CDR1 is SGHVS and CDR2 is FQNEAQ. The length of the CDR3 is 14 residues. The CDR3 region has the DNA TGTGCCAGCACCTTCGGAGGGATGAACACTGAAGCTTTCTTT. Translated: CASTFGGMNTEAFF.

V gene TRBV2 combines with J gene TRBJ2-1; TRBD1 aligns across 9 bases. The V gene end was trimmed by 9 bases and the J gene end by 9 bases; junction bases not matched to a gene: 6. CDR1 is SNHLY, CDR2 FYNNEI, per germline. This CDR3 spans 12 amino acids. The CDR3 DNA reads TGTGCCAGGGGACAGGGTAAAGGTGAGCAGTTCTTC. Translation gives CARGQGKGEQFF. Variable domain in full (rest from reference TRBV2 and TRBJ2-1): EPEVTQTPSHQVTQMGQEVILRCVPISNHLYFYWYRQILGQKVEFLVSFYNNEISEKSEIFDDQFSVERPDGSNFTLKIRSTKLEDSAMYFCARGQGKGEQFFGPGTRLTVL.